This T cell receptor beta chain was retrieved from a study of T cell clusters in autoimmune cytopenias. General study points: TRB repertoire shifts in secondary cytopenia and chronic lymphocytic leukemia mostly reflected lymphoma, not autoimmunity. No experiment has yet validated the function of the T cell clusters defined in silico.

TRB was amplified by touch-down multiplex PCR, primer pools A and B combined. From the multiplex PCR reads, TCRdb lists one entry per CDR3 protein and no DNA. Its listing shows 12,000 or so distinct CDR3 sequences. Concerning this clonotype: As yet, its antigen is unknown.

Some 34,000 genome equivalents of blood DNA were amplified for TRB. The CDR3 has 13 amino acids. These same records also appear under a second study, on T cell repertoires in aging, cancer and after chemotherapy. That report adds: Untreated cancer patients had significantly lower blood TCR diversity than age-matched healthy donors.

The TCR originated in a human donor in good health. The J gene is TRBJ2-1, the V gene TRBV12-3 or TRBV12-4. Specimen: peripheral blood. This chain's CDR3 is CASSDQPYNEQFF.